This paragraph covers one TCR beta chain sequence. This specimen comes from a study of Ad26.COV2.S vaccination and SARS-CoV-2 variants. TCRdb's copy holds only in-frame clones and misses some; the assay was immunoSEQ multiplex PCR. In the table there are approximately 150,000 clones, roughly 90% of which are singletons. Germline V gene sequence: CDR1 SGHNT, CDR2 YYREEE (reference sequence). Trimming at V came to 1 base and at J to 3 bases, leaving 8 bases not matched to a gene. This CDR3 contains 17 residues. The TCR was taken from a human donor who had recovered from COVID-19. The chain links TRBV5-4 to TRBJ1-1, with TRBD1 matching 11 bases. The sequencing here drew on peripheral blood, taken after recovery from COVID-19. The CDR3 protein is CASSLTGTGGMDTEAFF. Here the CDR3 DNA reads TGTGCCAGCAGCTTGACCGGGACAGGGGGGATGGACACTGAAGCTTTCTTT. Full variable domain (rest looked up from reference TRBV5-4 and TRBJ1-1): ETGVTQSPTHLIKTRGQQVTLRCSSQSGHNTVSWYQQALGQGPQFIFQYYREEENGRGNFPPRFSGLQFPNYSSELNVNALELDDSALYLCASSLTGTGGMDTEAFFGQGTRLTVV.